The rows below give T cell receptor beta chains drawn from one sample of a study of human T cells and chemical hapten exposure. TCRdb re-called the RACE reads through MiXCR, storing one row per CDR3 protein. This repertoire shows under 50,000 distinct CDR3 sequences, about 4% found once; its top ten account for 5% to 7%. Sequencing used whole blood. These receptor sequences come from a human donor in good health. Some clones in this sample may be carry-over from other donors' samples. The CDR3 runs from the conserved cysteine through the conserved F or W. A D gene is named only where the DNA matches it firmly. Clone size, where shown, is once, few, many, or a class for clones that have expanded.

v_call	d_call	j_call	clone_size	cdr3_aa	cdr3_nt
TRBV6-5	TRBD2	TRBJ2-7	many	CASAGTSGGQYF	TGTGCCAGCGCGGGGACTAGCGGCGGGCAGTACTTC
TRBV10-3	.	TRBJ2-1	many	CAISDPSKDEQFF	TGTGCCATCAGTGACCCTTCGAAAGATGAGCAGTTCTTC
TRBV28	.	TRBJ1-1	many	CASSLAGAFGAFF	TGTGCCAGCAGTTTGGCGGGGGCATTTGGAGCTTTCTTT
TRBV12-3/TRBV12-4	TRBD2	TRBJ2-1	.	CASSYQLAGVNNEQFF	TGTGCCAGCAGTTACCAACTAGCGGGAGTTAACAATGAGCAGTTCTTC
TRBV2	.	TRBJ2-3	many	CASRLSDLEGDTQYF	TGTGCCAGCAGACTTTCGGACTTGGAGGGAGATACGCAGTATTTT
TRBV29-1	.	TRBJ2-1	many	CSVEEGSPYNEQFF	TGCAGCGTTGAAGAAGGGAGCCCGTACAATGAGCAGTTCTTC
TRBV9	.	TRBJ2-7	.	CASSVGSSYEQYF	TGTGCCAGCAGCGTCGGCAGTTCCTACGAGCAGTACTTC
TRBV28	TRBD1	TRBJ1-5	.	CASIKGAVNQPQHF	TGTGCCAGCATTAAGGGGGCGGTCAATCAGCCCCAGCATTTT
TRBV29-1	.	TRBJ2-5	many	CSVGRLEETQYF	TGCAGCGTTGGCAGGTTGGAAGAGACCCAGTACTTC
TRBV30	TRBD2	TRBJ2-7	.	CAWRYSGRVNEQYF	TGTGCCTGGCGCTATAGCGGGAGGGTCAACGAGCAGTACTTC
TRBV6-1	.	TRBJ1-5	many	CASSIAEVYQPQHF	TGTGCCAGCAGTATCGCGGAGGTCTATCAGCCCCAGCATTTT
TRBV10-1	TRBD2	TRBJ2-5	many	CASSYRLAGETQYF	TGCGCCAGCAGTTACCGACTAGCGGGAGAGACCCAGTACTTC
TRBV29-1	.	TRBJ1-1	many	CSSRAILRDPNTEAFF	TGCAGCTCGAGGGCTATCCTCCGGGATCCGAACACTGAAGCTTTCTTT
TRBV28	.	TRBJ1-4	many	CASSSGGETNEKLFF	TGTGCCAGCAGTTCGGGGGGCGAAACTAATGAAAAACTGTTTTTT
TRBV9	TRBD2	TRBJ2-3	few	CASSVDGTRITDTQYF	TGTGCCAGCAGCGTAGATGGGACTAGAATCACAGATACGCAGTATTTT
TRBV3-1	.	TRBJ2-7	many	CASSRTRPSHSYEQYF	TGTGCCAGCAGCCGGACACGTCCGTCCCACTCCTACGAGCAGTACTTC
TRBV6-5	.	TRBJ2-3	many	CASSYRASTDTQYF	TGTGCCAGCAGTTACAGGGCTAGCACAGATACGCAGTATTTT
TRBV29-1	.	TRBJ2-7	many	CSVDSGGPYEQYF	TGCAGCGTTGATAGCGGCGGCCCCTACGAGCAGTACTTC
TRBV9	.	TRBJ1-3	many	CASSARQSSGNTIYF	TGTGCCAGCAGCGCACGACAGAGCTCTGGAAACACCATATATTTT
TRBV20-1	.	TRBJ2-7	many	CSAILGRQIYEQYF	TGCAGTGCTATCTTAGGACGTCAGATCTACGAGCAGTACTTC
TRBV20-1	.	TRBJ2-3	many	CSASQVTQYF	TGCAGTGCTAGTCAGGTTACGCAGTATTTT
TRBV6-2/TRBV6-3	TRBD2	TRBJ2-3	many	CASSYRLRASGRDGDTQYF	TGTGCCAGCAGTTACAGGCTCCGGGCTAGCGGGAGGGACGGAGATACGCAGTATTTT
TRBV7-2	.	TRBJ1-1	many	CASSSQMGTEAFF	TGTGCCAGCAGCTCCCAAATGGGGACTGAAGCTTTCTTT
TRBV4-1	.	TRBJ1-2	.	CASSQVTQNYGYTF	TGCGCCAGCAGCCAAGTCACACAGAACTATGGCTACACCTTC
TRBV20-1	TRBD2	TRBJ2-5	many	CSAAGTSGRALETQYF	TGCAGTGCTGCCGGGACTAGCGGGAGGGCTCTAGAGACCCAGTACTTC
TRBV20-1	TRBD1	TRBJ1-5	many	CSARDPDRAGSNQPQHF	TGCAGTGCTAGAGATCCCGACAGGGCCGGGAGCAATCAGCCCCAGCATTTT
TRBV4-1	.	TRBJ2-3	many	CASSQVRDTQYF	TGCGCCAGCAGCCAAGTCCGGGATACGCAGTATTTT
TRBV28	.	TRBJ2-7	few	CATLGGGNYEQYF	TGTGCCACCCTAGGGGGGGGTAACTACGAGCAGTACTTC
TRBV2	.	TRBJ1-5	many	CASRDYKGSNQPQHF	TGTGCCAGCAGGGATTACAAAGGTAGCAATCAGCCCCAGCATTTT
TRBV4-1	.	TRBJ1-5	many	CASSQTQVNQPQHF	TGCGCCAGCAGCCAAACGCAGGTCAATCAGCCCCAGCATTTT
TRBV14	TRBD1	TRBJ1-3	.	CASSRTGAQNTIYF	TGTGCCAGCAGCCGGACAGGGGCACAAAACACCATATATTTT